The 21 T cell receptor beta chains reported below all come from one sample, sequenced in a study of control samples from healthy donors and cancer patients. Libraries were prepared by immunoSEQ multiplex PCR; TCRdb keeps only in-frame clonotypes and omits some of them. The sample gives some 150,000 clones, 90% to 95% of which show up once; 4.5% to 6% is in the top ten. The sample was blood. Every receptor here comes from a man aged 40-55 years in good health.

CDR3 region: CAISEAGEANYGYTF. The CDR3, as DNA: TGTGCCATCAGTGAGGCCGGGGAGGCTAACTATGGCTACACCTTC. The V and J genes are TRBV10-3 and TRBJ1-2; no definite D call. The CDR3 consists of 15 residues. The germline V gene has CDR1 ENHRY and CDR2 SYGVKD. Trimming took 2 bases from V and 0 from J, leaving 10 bases between them.

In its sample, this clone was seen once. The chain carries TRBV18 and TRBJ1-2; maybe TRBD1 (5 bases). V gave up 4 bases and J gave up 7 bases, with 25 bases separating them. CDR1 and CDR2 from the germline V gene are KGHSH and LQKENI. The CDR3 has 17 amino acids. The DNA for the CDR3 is TGTGCCAGCTCACACCAAAAAAACCAGGGTCCAGGGTCTGGCTACACCTTC. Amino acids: CASSHQKNQGPGSGYTF.

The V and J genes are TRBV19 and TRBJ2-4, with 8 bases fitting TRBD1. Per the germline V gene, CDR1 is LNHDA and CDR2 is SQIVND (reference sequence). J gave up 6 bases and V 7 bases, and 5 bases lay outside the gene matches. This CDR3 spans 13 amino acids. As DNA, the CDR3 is TGTGCCAGTAACCCAGGGGGCACAAACATTCAGTACTTC. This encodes CASNPGGTNIQYF.

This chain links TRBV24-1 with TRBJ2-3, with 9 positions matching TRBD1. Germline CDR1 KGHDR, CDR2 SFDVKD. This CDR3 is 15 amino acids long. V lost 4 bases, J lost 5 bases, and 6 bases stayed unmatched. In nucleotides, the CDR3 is TGTGCCACCAGTGACCCGGGACAGGGTTTAGATACGCAGTATTTT. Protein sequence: CATSDPGQGLDTQYF.

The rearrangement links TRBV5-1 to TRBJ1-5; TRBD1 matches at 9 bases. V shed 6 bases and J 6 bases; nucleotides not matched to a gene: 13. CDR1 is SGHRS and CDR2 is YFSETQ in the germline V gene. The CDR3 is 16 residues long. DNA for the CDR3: TGCGCCAGCAACCCCAGGGACAGGGAGGTAGCTCAGCCCCAGCATTTT. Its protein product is CASNPRDREVAQPQHF. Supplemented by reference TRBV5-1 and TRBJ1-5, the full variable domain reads KAGVTQTPRYLIKTRGQQVTLSCSPISGHRSVSWYQQTPGQGLQFLFEYFSETQRNKGNFPGRFSGRQFSNSRSEMNVSTLELGDSALYLCASNPRDREVAQPQHFGDGTRLSIL.

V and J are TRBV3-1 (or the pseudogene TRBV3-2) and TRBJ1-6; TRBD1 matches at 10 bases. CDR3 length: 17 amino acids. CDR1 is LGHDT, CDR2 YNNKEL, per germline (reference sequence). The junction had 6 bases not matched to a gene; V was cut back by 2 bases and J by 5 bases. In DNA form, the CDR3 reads TGTGCCAGCAGCCAACGACAGGGGGCAGATAATAATTCACCCCTCCACTTT. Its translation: CASSQRQGADNNSPLHF.

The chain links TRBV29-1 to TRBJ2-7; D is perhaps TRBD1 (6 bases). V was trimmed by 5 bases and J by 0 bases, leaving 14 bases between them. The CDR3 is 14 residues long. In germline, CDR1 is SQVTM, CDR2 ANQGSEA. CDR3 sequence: CSVYRDTSSYEQYF. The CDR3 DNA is TGCAGCGTTTACCGGGACACGAGCTCCTACGAGCAGTACTTC.

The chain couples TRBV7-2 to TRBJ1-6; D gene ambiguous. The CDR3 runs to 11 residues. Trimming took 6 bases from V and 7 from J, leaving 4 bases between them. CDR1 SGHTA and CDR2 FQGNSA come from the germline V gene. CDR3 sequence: CASRRNSPLHF. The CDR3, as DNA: TGTGCCAGCAGGCGGAATTCACCCCTCCACTTT.

The CDR3 protein is CAGATGFRSNQPQHF. The CDR3 coding sequence is TGTGCCGGTGCTACAGGGTTTCGGAGCAATCAGCCCCAGCATTTT. V and J are TRBV28 and TRBJ1-5; perhaps TRBD1 as D (6 bases). The germline CDR1 and CDR2 sequences are MDHEN and SYDVKM. V lost 11 bases, J lost 1 base, and 18 bases lay in between. The CDR3 spans 15 residues.

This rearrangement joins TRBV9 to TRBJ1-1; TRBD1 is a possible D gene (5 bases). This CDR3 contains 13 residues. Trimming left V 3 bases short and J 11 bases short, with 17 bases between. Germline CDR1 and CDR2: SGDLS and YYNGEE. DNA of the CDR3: TGTGCCAGCAGCGCCGTCAGGGCGGGGGAGGCTTTCTTT. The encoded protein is CASSAVRAGEAFF. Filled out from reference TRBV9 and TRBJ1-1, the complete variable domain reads DSGVTQTPKHLITATGQRVTLRCSPRSGDLSVYWYQQSLDQGLQFLIQYYNGEERAKGNILERFSAQQFPDLHSELNLSSLELGDSALYFCASSAVRAGEAFFGQGTRLTVV.

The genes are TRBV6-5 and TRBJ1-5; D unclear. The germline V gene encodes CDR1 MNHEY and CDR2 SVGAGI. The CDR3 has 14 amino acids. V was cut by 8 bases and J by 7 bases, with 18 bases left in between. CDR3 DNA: TGTGCCAGCCCTCCCCCCGGGTCTTTACAGCCCCAGCATTTT. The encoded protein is CASPPPGSLQPQHF.

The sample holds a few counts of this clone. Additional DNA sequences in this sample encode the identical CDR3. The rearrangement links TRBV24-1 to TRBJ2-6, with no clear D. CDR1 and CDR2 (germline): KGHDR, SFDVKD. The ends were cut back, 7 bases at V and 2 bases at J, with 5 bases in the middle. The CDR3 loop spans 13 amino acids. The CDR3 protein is CATRAAGANVLTF. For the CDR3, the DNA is TGTGCCACCAGGGCGGCTGGGGCCAACGTCCTGACTTTC.

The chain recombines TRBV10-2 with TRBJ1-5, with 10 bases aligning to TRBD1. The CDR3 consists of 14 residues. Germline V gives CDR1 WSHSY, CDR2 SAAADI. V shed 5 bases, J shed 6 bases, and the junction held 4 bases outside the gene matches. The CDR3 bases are TGCGCCAGCAGTACCGGGACAGGGGTTCAGCCCCAGCATTTT. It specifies CASSTGTGVQPQHF.

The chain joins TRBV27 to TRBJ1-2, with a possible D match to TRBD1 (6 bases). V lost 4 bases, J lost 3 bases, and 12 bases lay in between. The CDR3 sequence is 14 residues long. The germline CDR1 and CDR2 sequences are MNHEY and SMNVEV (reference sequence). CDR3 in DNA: TGTGCCAGCAGTTCCGCCAACAGGGACTATGGCTACACCTTC. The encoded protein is CASSSANRDYGYTF.

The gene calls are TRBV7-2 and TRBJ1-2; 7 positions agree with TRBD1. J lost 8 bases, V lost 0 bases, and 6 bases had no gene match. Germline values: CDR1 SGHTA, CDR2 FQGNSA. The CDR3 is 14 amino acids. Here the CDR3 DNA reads TGTGCCAGCAGCTTAGCGGCAGGGGGTGGAGGCTACACCTTC. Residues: CASSLAAGGGGYTF.

The CDR3 nucleotides read TGCGCCAGCAGCCGACAGGGGCAGCAGGTGGGCACTGAAGCTTTCTTT. It codes for CASSRQGQQVGTEAFF. The chain links TRBV5-1 to TRBJ1-1; 8 bases line up with TRBD1. J was trimmed by 4 bases and V by 4 bases; bases with no gene match: 12. Germline loops: CDR1 SGHRS, CDR2 YFSETQ. This CDR3 has 16 residues.

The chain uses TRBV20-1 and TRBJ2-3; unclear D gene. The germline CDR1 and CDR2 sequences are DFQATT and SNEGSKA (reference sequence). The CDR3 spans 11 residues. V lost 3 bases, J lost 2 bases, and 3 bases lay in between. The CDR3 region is CSARNTDTQYF. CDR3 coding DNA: TGCAGTGCTAGGAACACAGATACGCAGTATTTT.

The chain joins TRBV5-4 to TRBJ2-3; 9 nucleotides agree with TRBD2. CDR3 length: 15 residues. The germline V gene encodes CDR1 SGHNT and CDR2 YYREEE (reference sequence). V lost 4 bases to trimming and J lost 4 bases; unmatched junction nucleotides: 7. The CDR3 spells CASSETSGYPDTQYF. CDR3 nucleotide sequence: TGTGCCAGCAGCGAAACTAGCGGGTACCCAGATACGCAGTATTTT.

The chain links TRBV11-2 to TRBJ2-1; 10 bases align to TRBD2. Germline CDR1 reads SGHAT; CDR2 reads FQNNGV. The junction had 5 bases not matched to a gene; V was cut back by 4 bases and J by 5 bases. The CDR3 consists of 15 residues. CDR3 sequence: CASSYTSGVNNEQFF. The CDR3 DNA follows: TGTGCCAGCAGCTACACTAGCGGGGTTAACAATGAGCAGTTCTTC.

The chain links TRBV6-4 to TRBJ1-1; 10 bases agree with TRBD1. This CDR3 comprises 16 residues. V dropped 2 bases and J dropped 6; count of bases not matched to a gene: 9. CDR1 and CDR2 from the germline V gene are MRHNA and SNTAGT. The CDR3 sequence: CASSDGGTGALSEAFF. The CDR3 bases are TGTGCCAGCAGTGACGGGGGGACAGGGGCCCTTTCTGAAGCTTTCTTT.

The CDR3 region is CAWADRASGNYGYTF. Here the CDR3 DNA reads TGTGCCTGGGCCGACAGGGCATCGGGTAACTATGGCTACACCTTC. The chain recombines TRBV30 with TRBJ1-2; TRBD1 aligns across 7 bases. Germline CDR1 GTSNPN, CDR2 SVGIG (reference sequence). The CDR3 has 15 residues. Trimming removed 5 bases from V and 1 base from J; junction bases left unmatched: 10.